A single sample is the source of the 14 T cell receptor beta chains below, sequenced in a study of cytomegalovirus exposure and HLA in healthy donors. This PCR relied on a set of 60 Vbeta primers and 13 Jbeta primers. Measured with immunoSEQ multiplex PCR; TCRdb has only the in-frame clones, and not every one. The sample lists about 43,000 clones, about 60% occurring once. Sequencing was done on a sample of PBMCs. Source of these receptors: a man aged 60-69 years in good health and CMV-seropositive.

J is TRBJ2-5 and V is TRBV30, with 8 bases that match TRBD1. V shed 4 bases and J 5 bases; nucleotides not matched to a gene: 6. This CDR3 has 13 residues. Germline V lookup: CDR1 GTSNPN, CDR2 SVGIG (reference sequence). CDR3: CAWTGGLLETQYF. The CDR3 DNA is TGTGCCTGGACAGGGGGCCTTTTGGAGACCCAGTACTTC.

This chain uses TRBV4-3 with TRBJ2-5, with 14 bases that match TRBD2. V trimming: 3 bases; J trimming: 7 bases; junction bases outside the gene matches: 7. The length of the CDR3 is 16 residues. The germline CDR1 and CDR2 sequences are LGHNA and YSLEER. CDR3 nucleotide sequence: TGCGCCAGCAGCCAGGCCGGGACTAGCGGGAGCGGGACCCAGTACTTC. Protein product: CASSQAGTSGSGTQYF.

The V call is TRBV30, the J call TRBJ2-1, with 11 bases matching TRBD2. Germline V gene lookup returns CDR1 GTSNPN and CDR2 SVGIG (reference sequence). There are 14 residues in the CDR3. Germline trimming cut 6 bases from V and 5 bases from J; bases unmatched to any gene: 6. The CDR3 DNA is TGTGCCTGCCGGACGGGACTAGCGGACAATGAGCAGTTCTTC. It translates to CACRTGLADNEQFF.

The V call is TRBV4-3, the J call TRBJ1-4; 11 bases align to TRBD1. Germline V gives CDR1 LGHNA, CDR2 YSLEER. This CDR3 comprises 17 residues. With 4 bases clipped from V and 2 bases from J, the junction kept 6 bases outside the gene matches. CDR3 sequence (DNA): TGCGCCAGCAGCCGAGGGACAGGGGGTATCACTAATGAAAAACTGTTTTTT. It is translated as CASSRGTGGITNEKLFF.

The chain is built from TRBV14 and TRBJ2-7, with 8 nucleotides matching TRBD2. This CDR3 spans 14 amino acids. The germline V gene has CDR1 SGHDN and CDR2 FVKESK. V shed 1 base, J shed 5 bases, and the junction held 4 bases outside the gene matches. CDR3 sequence reads: CASSQVLAAHEQYF. In DNA, the CDR3 is TGTGCCAGCAGCCAAGTACTAGCGGCCCACGAGCAGTACTTC. Looking up the rest from reference TRBV14 and TRBJ2-7 gives the full variable domain: EAGVTQFPSHSVIEKGQTVTLRCDPISGHDNLYWYRRVMGKEIKFLLHFVKESKQDESGMPNNRFLAERTGGTYSTLKVQPAELEDSGVYFCASSQVLAAHEQYFGPGTRLTVT.

This chain joins TRBV28 and TRBJ2-2; tentatively, D is TRBD1 (6 bases). The CDR3 consists of 18 residues. Between the trimmed V and J ends, which lost 5 bases and 6 bases, there was a span of 25 bases. Germline CDR1 is MDHEN and CDR2 is SYDVKM. In DNA form, the CDR3 reads TGTGCCAGCAGTCCCCGCGGGTGGGGACACAGAGACCCCGGGGAGCTGTTTTTT. It translates to CASSPRGWGHRDPGELFF.

V usage is TRBV30 and J usage is TRBJ2-3, with 10 bases identical to TRBD1. The CDR3 length is 15 residues. The V gene end was trimmed by 5 bases and the J gene end by 7 bases; junction bases not matched to a gene: 12. The germline V gene has CDR1 GTSNPN and CDR2 SVGIG (reference sequence). CDR3 in DNA: TGTGCCTGGCACCGGGACAGGGGCCGGCTGAATACGCAGTATTTT. Protein: CAWHRDRGRLNTQYF.

In its sample, this clone was seen a few times. The chain joins TRBV10-3 to TRBJ2-1; TRBD2 matches 7 bases. The germline gives CDR1 ENHRY, CDR2 SYGVKD. The CDR3 is 15 residues long. Trimming cost V 4 bases and J 0 bases; bases outside gene matches: 3. CDR3 region: CAISGRESSYNEQFF. CDR3 DNA: TGTGCCATCAGTGGGCGGGAGAGCTCCTACAATGAGCAGTTCTTC.

This sequence joins TRBV5-1 and TRBJ2-5, with a possible D match to TRBD2 (5 bases). This CDR3 has 14 amino acids. CDR1 is SGHRS and CDR2 is YFSETQ in the germline V gene. The V gene lost 0 bases and the J gene lost 5 bases, with 11 bases spanning the gap. CDR3 region: CASSLGTVRETQYF. DNA of the CDR3: TGCGCCAGCAGCTTGGGGACTGTTCGGGAGACCCAGTACTTC.

The chain employs TRBV5-5 and TRBJ2-2; no firm D call. V was trimmed by 4 bases and J by 0 bases, leaving 7 bases between them. The CDR3 spans 14 residues. Germline values: CDR1 SGHKS, CDR2 YYEKEE (reference sequence). Here the CDR3 DNA reads TGTGCCAGCAGCCTAGAACCGAACACCGGGGAGCTGTTTTTT. Encoded protein: CASSLEPNTGELFF.

The chain combines TRBV18 with TRBJ2-2; 8 bases agree with TRBD2. CDR1 and CDR2 from the germline V gene are KGHSH and LQKENI. Trimming removed 6 bases from V and 7 bases from J; junction bases left unmatched: 7. The CDR3 sequence is 14 residues long. The CDR3 region has the DNA TGTGCCAGCTCCATAAGCGGGAGTAACGGGGAGCTGTTTTTT. This codes for CASSISGSNGELFF.

This clone was recorded only once. The chain recombines TRBV7-9 with TRBJ2-2, with D maybe TRBD1 (6 bases). This CDR3 comprises 15 residues. Trimming removed 1 base at V and 2 bases at J, with 8 bases between. Germline V gives CDR1 SEHNR, CDR2 FQNEAQ (reference sequence). The CDR3 DNA sequence: TGTGCCAGCAGCTTAGAAGGGGGAAACACCGGGGAGCTGTTTTTT. Amino acids: CASSLEGGNTGELFF.

This clone was counted between two and nine times. The J gene is TRBJ1-1, the V gene TRBV28, with D maybe TRBD1 (5 bases). The length of the CDR3 is 14 residues. CDR1 MDHEN and CDR2 SYDVKM come from the germline V gene. V was trimmed by 6 bases and J by 6 bases, leaving 17 bases between them. The CDR3 protein is CASREQGGGAEAFF. The CDR3 DNA sequence: TGTGCCAGCAGGGAGCAGGGTGGAGGGGCTGAAGCTTTCTTT.

The count of this clone is one. V usage is TRBV7-2 and J usage is TRBJ1-5, with 7 bases fitting TRBD1. CDR1 is SGHTA and CDR2 is FQGNSA in the germline V gene. Trimming cost V 5 bases and J 0 bases; bases outside gene matches: 7. The CDR3 is 16 residues long. CDR3 bases: TGTGCCAGCAGCCGGGGGGGACAGTATAGCAATCAGCCCCAGCATTTT. Protein: CASSRGGQYSNQPQHF.